The present entry profiles one T cell receptor (beta chain) with its context. These data are taken from a study of blood T cell repertoires in COVID-19. The protocol was immunoSEQ multiplex PCR, while the TCRdb copy is restricted to in-frame clones and leaves out a portion. Of about 380,000 clones in the sample, 80% to 90% are singletons; the top ten hold 1.3%. CDR3 size: 16 residues. Germline V gene sequence: CDR1 SGHTA, CDR2 FQGNSA. The ends were cut back, 4 bases at V and 3 bases at J, with 15 bases in the middle. The TCR comes from a man under 40 who had recovered from COVID-19. The sample taken for sequencing was PBMCs or T cells enriched from blood (not recorded which). The V and J genes are TRBV7-2 and TRBJ1-4, with D tentatively TRBD1 (5 bases). CDR3 in amino acids: CASSSDRAGANEKLFF. The CDR3 DNA follows: TGTGCCAGCAGCTCAGACCGAGCGGGGGCTAATGAAAAACTGTTTTTT. The full variable domain, its missing parts supplied by reference TRBV7-2 and TRBJ1-4, is GAGVSQSPSNKVTEKGKDVELRCDPISGHTALYWYRQSLGQGLEFLIYFQGNSAPDKSGLPSDRFSAERTGGSVSTLTIQRTQQEDSAVYLCASSSDRAGANEKLFFGSGTQLSVL.